A selection of T cell receptor beta chains follows, all from one sample in a study of blood T cell repertoires in COVID-19. Assay used: immunoSEQ multiplex PCR; TCRdb lists only in-frame clones, some missing. This sample has some 100,000 clones, with over 75% found just once. Sequencing was done on a sample of peripheral blood. The origin of the receptors is a man aged 45 to 65 with acute or convalescent COVID-19. CDR3s include the opening cysteine and the closing phenylalanine or tryptophan. The D gene is left open where the match is weak. A row's size may be missing; if present it is once, few, many or a size class.

j_call | v_call | clone_size | d_call | cdr3_aa | cdr3_nt
TRBJ2-7 | TRBV11-2 | - | - | CASSFAGVAGSYEQYF | TGTGCCAGCAGCTTCGCCGGGGTGGCGGGCTCCTACGAGCAGTACTTC
TRBJ1-2 | TRBV19 | - | TRBD1 | CASSAGGRGYTF | TGTGCCAGTAGTGCAGGGGGCCGGGGCTACACCTTC
TRBJ2-7 | TRBV6-5 | - | TRBD2 | CASSKIAGLGDEQYF | TGTGCCAGCAGTAAAATAGCGGGGCTGGGAGACGAGCAGTACTTC
TRBJ1-2 | TRBV9 | - | TRBD1 | CASSVGTGNYGYTF | TGTGCCAGCAGCGTAGGGACAGGGAACTATGGCTACACCTTC
TRBJ2-7 | TRBV7-7 | - | - | CASSLSNTYEQYF | TGTGCCAGCAGCCTGTCAAACACCTACGAGCAGTACTTC
TRBJ2-5 | TRBV7-2 | - | - | CASSLWEEFQETQYF | TGTGCCAGCAGCTTGTGGGAGGAATTCCAAGAGACCCAGTACTTC
TRBJ2-1 | TRBV24-1 | - | - | CATSGALSSYNEQFF | TGTGCCACCAGTGGGGCTCTTAGCTCCTACAATGAGCAGTTCTTC
TRBJ1-1 | TRBV6-2/TRBV6-3 | - | TRBD1 | CASSYRTGQGALNTEAFF | TGTGCCAGCAGTTACCGTACGGGACAGGGGGCACTGAACACTGAAGCTTTCTTT
TRBJ1-1 | TRBV3-1/TRBV3-2 | once | - | CASSQQGGTEAFF | TGTGCCAGCAGCCAACAGGGTGGCACTGAAGCTTTCTTT
TRBJ2-5 | TRBV25-1 | - | - | CASSDLPRGAQYF | TGTGCCAGCAGTGACCTCCCACGAGGAGCCCAGTACTTC
TRBJ2-3 | TRBV28 | - | - | CASSPVAGATDTQYF | TGTGCCAGCAGTCCCGTGGCAGGGGCCACAGATACGCAGTATTTT
TRBJ2-3 | TRBV6-6 | - | TRBD2 | CASSFSGISTDTQYF | TGTGCCAGCAGCTTTAGCGGGATTAGCACAGATACGCAGTATTTT
TRBJ1-5 | TRBV6-2/TRBV6-3 | once | - | CASSTRQFDQPQHF | TGTGCCAGCAGTACCCGACAGTTCGATCAGCCCCAGCATTTT
TRBJ2-7 | TRBV19 | - | - | CASSTGTPSYEQYF | TGTGCCAGTAGTACCGGGACACCTTCCTACGAGCAGTACTTC
TRBJ2-7 | TRBV11-2 | - | - | CASSRGRLYEQYF | TGTGCCAGCAGCCGCGGCCGGCTCTACGAGCAGTACTTC
TRBJ2-6 | TRBV2 | - | TRBD1 | CASNSRGPLSGANVLTF | TGTGCCAGCAACTCCAGGGGGCCCCTCTCTGGGGCCAACGTCCTGACTTTC
TRBJ2-7 | TRBV7-8 | - | TRBD2 | CASSLGTSGTPYEQYF | TGTGCCAGCAGCTTAGGGACTAGCGGGACACCCTACGAGCAGTACTTC
TRBJ2-1 | TRBV9 | - | TRBD2 | CASSVGSSGSVNEQFF | TGTGCCAGCAGCGTAGGTAGTAGCGGGAGTGTCAATGAGCAGTTCTTC
TRBJ1-2 | TRBV27 | - | TRBD1 | CASSLLTGTGNYGYTF | TGTGCCAGCAGTTTACTAACCGGGACAGGAAACTATGGCTACACCTTC
TRBJ2-2 | TRBV4-1 | - | - | CASSQVYQGLNTGELFF | TGCGCCAGCAGCCAAGTGTATCAGGGCCTGAACACCGGGGAGCTGTTTTTT
TRBJ2-2 | TRBV3-1/TRBV3-2 | once | TRBD2 | CASSQIRTSGTSNTGELFF | TGTGCCAGCAGCCAGATTCGGACTAGCGGAACCTCGAACACCGGGGAGCTGTTTTTT
TRBJ1-5 | TRBV30 | once | TRBD1 | CAWSGTGMSQPQHF | TGTGCCTGGAGTGGGACAGGGATGAGTCAGCCCCAGCATTTT
TRBJ2-3 | TRBV11-3 | - | TRBD2 | CASSLRTSGEGTDTQYF | TGTGCCAGCAGCTTGAGGACTAGTGGGGAGGGCACAGATACGCAGTATTTT
TRBJ1-3 | TRBV7-2 | once | - | CASRPGFSGNTIYF | TGTGCCAGCAGACCGGGTTTCTCTGGAAACACCATATATTTT
TRBJ1-3 | TRBV5-6 | - | - | CASSLAIGGAGSGNTIYF | TGTGCCAGCAGCTTGGCCATCGGGGGTGCGGGCTCTGGAAACACCATATATTTT
TRBJ2-5 | TRBV7-2 | - | TRBD1 | CASAGTGGQETQYF | TGTGCCAGCGCAGGGACAGGGGGACAAGAGACCCAGTACTTC
TRBJ1-4 | TRBV7-2 | - | TRBD1 | CASSQGAWDEKLFF | TGTGCCAGCAGCCAGGGGGCATGGGATGAAAAACTGTTTTTT
TRBJ2-5 | TRBV5-5 | - | TRBD1 | CASSSGQGLRETQYF | TGTGCCAGCAGCTCCGGACAGGGGTTGCGGGAGACCCAGTACTTC
TRBJ2-3 | TRBV19 | - | TRBD1 | CAGRDSYTDTQYF | TGTGCCGGCCGGGACAGTTACACAGATACGCAGTATTTT
TRBJ2-7 | TRBV2 | - | TRBD1 | CASRTDGTAYEQYF | TGTGCCAGCCGGACGGACGGGACAGCCTACGAGCAGTACTTC
TRBJ1-1 | TRBV5-4 | - | TRBD1 | CASSKNRGLNTEAFF | TGTGCCAGCAGCAAGAACAGGGGGTTGAACACTGAAGCTTTCTTT
TRBJ2-1 | TRBV5-5 | - | - | CASSRTSIYEQFF | TGTGCCAGCAGCCGGACATCGATATATGAGCAGTTCTTC
TRBJ2-7 | TRBV9 | - | TRBD2 | CASSVAVAGEQYF | TGTGCCAGCAGCGTAGCTGTAGCGGGAGAGCAGTACTTC
TRBJ1-2 | TRBV7-2 | once | TRBD1 | CASSPDRAIYGYTF | TGTGCCAGCAGCCCCGACAGGGCGATTTATGGCTACACCTTC
TRBJ1-1 | TRBV18 | - | - | CASSPGGRGTEAFF | TGTGCCAGCTCACCTGGGGGCCGGGGCACTGAAGCTTTCTTT